This passage covers 8 T cell receptor beta chains from one sample sequenced in a study of T cell responses to AZD1222 COVID-19 vaccine. TCRdb's table, derived via immunoSEQ multiplex PCR, lists solely in-frame clones and lacks some. The repertoire holds about 110,000 clones, with around 94% as singletons. The sequences come from peripheral blood, collected on day 0 of AZD1222 vaccination. These TCRs come from an adult in good health.

V and J are TRBV7-9 and TRBJ1-2; D unresolved. This CDR3 region has 11 residues. Germline CDR1 reads SEHNR; CDR2 reads FQNEAQ (reference sequence). The V end lost 5 bases, the J end lost 8 bases, and 9 bases lay between the germline ends. In nucleotides, the CDR3 is TGTGCCAGCAGCCCAGGTTCGGGCTACACCTTC. This codes for CASSPGSGYTF.

The chain is built from TRBV12-3 or TRBV12-4 and TRBJ1-5; no definite D call. CDR3 size: 12 residues. Trimming left V 8 bases short and J 4 bases short, with 9 bases between. The chain's CDR3 is CASGAVNQPQHF. As DNA, the CDR3 is TGTGCCAGCGGAGCGGTGAATCAGCCCCAGCATTTT.

V gene TRBV24-1 combines with J gene TRBJ2-2, with 9 bases lining up with TRBD2. The length of the CDR3 is 14 residues. The junction had 3 bases not matched to a gene; V was cut back by 5 bases and J by 6 bases. CDR1 is KGHDR and CDR2 is SFDVKD in the germline V gene. The CDR3 loop reads CATSAASGAGELFF. The CDR3 coding sequence is TGTGCCACCAGTGCGGCTAGCGGGGCCGGGGAGCTGTTTTTT.

This rearrangement joins TRBV28 to TRBJ2-7; TRBD1 matches at 9 bases. In germline, CDR1 is MDHEN, CDR2 SYDVKM. With 6 bases clipped from V and 6 bases from J, the junction kept 6 bases outside the gene matches. The CDR3 extends over 13 amino acids. This CDR3 reads CASRRTGVGEQYF. CDR3 in DNA: TGTGCCAGCAGGAGGACAGGGGTTGGCGAGCAGTACTTC.

This chain uses TRBV27 with TRBJ2-1, with 11 bases that match TRBD1. The CDR3 runs 14 residues. Trimming removed 5 bases from V and 8 bases from J; junction bases left unmatched: 5. Looked up from germline, CDR1 is MNHEY and CDR2 is SMNVEV (reference sequence). The DNA of the CDR3 is TGTGCCAGCAGTGACGGACAGGGGGCATATGAGCAGTTCTTC. Protein sequence: CASSDGQGAYEQFF.

This rearrangement joins TRBV6-9 to TRBJ1-1; possible D gene TRBD1, 5 bases. The CDR3 totals 17 residues. Per germline, CDR1 MNHGY and CDR2 SVAAGI. Deletions cut 4 bases from V and 2 bases from J, with 20 bases between. The CDR3 region has the DNA TGTGCCAGCAGTTCCTCCAGGGAAAGGGTTGAAAACACTGAAGCTTTCTTT. This encodes CASSSSRERVENTEAFF.

The CDR3 sequence: CASSPLLTSTNEKLFF. The DNA of the CDR3 is TGTGCCAGCTCACCCTTACTAACTTCAACTAATGAAAAACTGTTTTTT. The chain recombines TRBV18 with TRBJ1-4; D gene unclear. The V end lost 3 bases, the J end lost 0 bases, and 11 bases lay between the germline ends. This CDR3 is built from 16 residues. Germline CDR1 KGHSH, CDR2 LQKENI.

The chain links TRBV5-1 to TRBJ2-3, with D maybe TRBD2 (6 bases). V was clipped by 6 bases and J by 0 bases, with 11 bases between them. CDR3 length: 14 amino acids. Germline loops: CDR1 SGHRS, CDR2 YFSETQ. CDR3 DNA sequence: TGCGCCAGCACTTCTGCGGGGAGCACAGATACGCAGTATTTT. It translates to CASTSAGSTDTQYF.